The 24 T cell receptor beta chains below were found in one sample sequenced in a study of T cell responses to AZD1222 COVID-19 vaccine. Profiling relied on immunoSEQ multiplex PCR, and the TCRdb table lists in-frame clones only, not all of them. The table has around 84,000 clones, around 90% seen once. The starting material was peripheral blood, obtained on day 0 of AZD1222 vaccination. These receptors came from an adult in good health.

The genes are TRBV9 and TRBJ2-7; D is ambiguous. CDR1 is SGDLS, CDR2 YYNGEE, per germline. There are 13 residues in the CDR3. Trimming took 0 bases from V and 6 from J, leaving 10 bases between them. The CDR3 loop is CASSVATDAEQYF. The CDR3 coding sequence is TGTGCCAGCAGCGTAGCTACGGACGCCGAGCAGTACTTC.

CDR3 sequence reads: CASSLYQQGVNEQYF. CDR3 sequence (DNA): TGTGCCAGCAGTTTGTATCAACAGGGGGTCAACGAGCAGTACTTC. The chain links TRBV27 to TRBJ2-7, with 8 bases that match TRBD1. CDR1 is MNHEY, CDR2 SMNVEV, per germline (reference sequence). V gave up 3 bases and J gave up 5 bases; unmatched junction bases: 9. This CDR3 comprises 15 residues.

V gene TRBV5-4 combines with J gene TRBJ1-5; no reliable D call. V was clipped by 2 bases and J by 0 bases, with 9 bases between them. This CDR3 is 15 amino acids long. The germline V gene has CDR1 SGHNT and CDR2 YYREEE (reference sequence). The CDR3 region is CASSLWALSNQPQHF. For the CDR3, the DNA is TGTGCCAGCAGCTTATGGGCCCTTAGCAATCAGCCCCAGCATTTT.

The chain couples TRBV6-6 to TRBJ1-5; 7 bases map to TRBD1. Losses at the gene ends were 2 bases for V and 5 bases for J; bases not matched to a gene: 3. The CDR3 totals 14 residues. Germline V gene lookup returns CDR1 MNHNY and CDR2 SVGAGI (reference sequence). The CDR3 loop is CASSYEGAYQPQHF. Written as DNA, the CDR3 is TGTGCCAGCAGTTACGAGGGGGCGTATCAGCCCCAGCATTTT.

This rearrangement joins TRBV30 to TRBJ1-2, with 9 bases lining up with TRBD1. The CDR3 is made up of 14 amino acids. V dropped 3 bases and J dropped 7; count of bases not matched to a gene: 9. In germline, CDR1 is GTSNPN, CDR2 SVGIG (reference sequence). The CDR3 is CAWRGLTGGGGYTF. The CDR3 DNA reads TGTGCCTGGAGGGGGCTTACAGGGGGCGGTGGCTACACCTTC.

The chain is built from TRBV7-8 and TRBJ1-1; D may be TRBD1 (5 bases). Trimming cost V 5 bases and J 3 bases, with 13 bases left between them. The germline V gene has CDR1 SGHVS and CDR2 FQNEAQ. The CDR3 runs to 14 residues. The CDR3 DNA reads as TGTGCCAGCAGCACCACCCGGGGACACACTGAAGCTTTCTTT. Protein: CASSTTRGHTEAFF.

Concerning this clone: One end of the junction varies from germline; a read error may be responsible. The gene calls are TRBV7-7 and TRBJ2-5; D gene ambiguous. There are 12 residues in the CDR3. Germline CDR1 and CDR2: SSHAT and FNYEAQ (reference sequence). DNA for the CDR3: TGTGCTAGCAGCTTGAGTGGGGAGACCCAGTACTTC. Protein: CASSLSGETQYF. Complete variable domain (other parts from reference TRBV7-7 and TRBJ2-5): GAGVSQSPRYKVTKRGQDVTLRCDPISSHATLYWYQQALGQGPEFLTYFNYEAQPDKSGLPSDRFSAERPEGSISTLTIQRTEQRDSAMYRCASSLSGETQYFGPGTRLLVL.

The V gene is TRBV6-6, the J gene TRBJ2-7; 10 bases are a match to TRBD2. J gave up 11 bases and V 5 bases, and 12 bases lay outside the gene matches. CDR1 and CDR2 from the germline V gene are MNHNY and SVGAGI (reference sequence). This CDR3 contains 14 residues. CDR3 nucleotides: TGTGCCAGCAGTAAACTAGCGGGACGGGAAGGAAAGTACTTC. It encodes CASSKLAGREGKYF.

This rearrangement joins TRBV2 to TRBJ1-6; 9 bases are a match to TRBD1. V lost 7 bases, J lost 8 bases, and 9 bases stayed unmatched. CDR1 SNHLY and CDR2 FYNNEI come from the germline V gene. This CDR3 contains 15 residues. The CDR3 sequence: CASTAGTGSDSPLHF. The CDR3, as DNA: TGTGCCAGCACCGCCGGGACAGGGAGCGATTCACCCCTCCACTTT.

V usage is TRBV5-6 and J usage is TRBJ2-6; possibly TRBD1 or TRBD2 for D (5 bases each). Trimming pared 0 bases from V and 0 bases from J, leaving 13 bases between. CDR3 length: 18 residues. Germline CDR1 is SGHDT and CDR2 is YYEEEE. The CDR3: CASSLDLGVYSGANVLTF. The CDR3 DNA reads TGTGCCAGCAGCTTGGACCTGGGGGTATACTCTGGGGCCAACGTCCTGACTTTC.

The V call is TRBV12-3 or TRBV12-4, the J call TRBJ2-7; D gene uncertain. This CDR3 region has 13 residues. The germline V and J ends were trimmed by 1 base and 2 bases, with 6 bases remaining between them. CDR3 sequence: CASSLVETYEQYF. In DNA form, the CDR3 reads TGTGCCAGCAGTTTAGTGGAAACCTACGAGCAGTACTTC.

The V and J genes are TRBV19 and TRBJ2-3, with 10 bases aligning to TRBD2. CDR3 size: 14 residues. Germline V gene sequence: CDR1 LNHDA, CDR2 SQIVND (reference sequence). V shed 7 bases, J shed 4 bases, and the junction held 5 bases outside the gene matches. The CDR3 region is CASKVLAGSDTQYF. The CDR3, as DNA: TGTGCCAGTAAGGTACTAGCGGGGTCAGATACGCAGTATTTT.

DNA for the CDR3: TGTGCCAGCAGCCGCCGGACAGGGCTTCAAGAGACCCAGTACTTC. Its protein is CASSRRTGLQETQYF. The chain combines TRBV14 with TRBJ2-5; TRBD1 matches 8 bases. CDR1 is SGHDN, CDR2 FVKESK, per germline. The V gene end was trimmed by 4 bases and the J gene end by 2 bases; junction bases not matched to a gene: 6. The CDR3 is 15 residues long. The variable domain in full, with the rest retrieved from reference TRBV14 and TRBJ2-5, is EAGVTQFPSHSVIEKGQTVTLRCDPISGHDNLYWYRRVMGKEIKFLLHFVKESKQDESGMPNNRFLAERTGGTYSTLKVQPAELEDSGVYFCASSRRTGLQETQYFGPGTRLLVL.

The chain is built from TRBV28 and TRBJ2-1; 10 positions agree with TRBD2. Germline V gene sequence: CDR1 MDHEN, CDR2 SYDVKM. The J segment lost 7 bases and the V segment lost 7 bases, leaving 10 bases of the junction unmatched. This CDR3 is 15 amino acids long. CDR3: CASKRTSGITNEQFF. The CDR3 DNA reads as TGTGCCAGCAAACGGACTAGCGGCATTACTAATGAGCAGTTCTTC.

The chain is built from TRBV6-5 and TRBJ1-1; D is uncertain. The CDR3 consists of 14 residues. Per the germline V gene, CDR1 is MNHEY and CDR2 is SVGAGI. V lost 2 bases and J lost 7, with 14 bases in between. The CDR3: CASSYNAPYGEAFF. The CDR3 DNA reads as TGTGCCAGCAGTTACAACGCTCCCTACGGTGAAGCTTTCTTT.

The chain has TRBV11-2 and TRBJ1-1; D is ambiguous. Between the trimmed V and J ends, which lost 4 bases and 3 bases, there was a span of 9 bases. Germline-derived CDR1 and CDR2 are SGHAT and FQNNGV. This CDR3 region has 13 residues. The chain's CDR3 is CASSSFFHTEAFF. DNA of the CDR3: TGTGCCAGCAGCTCCTTTTTTCACACTGAAGCTTTCTTT.

CDR3 in DNA: TGTGCCAGCTCACCCGGGGGGAACTATGGCTACACCTTC. It encodes CASSPGGNYGYTF. The chain has TRBV18 and TRBJ1-2; D might be TRBD1 (5 bases). Trimming removed 3 bases from V and 2 bases from J, with 7 bases in between. The germline CDR1 and CDR2 sequences are KGHSH and LQKENI. This CDR3 has 13 amino acids.

The chain employs TRBV6-1 and TRBJ1-2; D is perhaps TRBD1 (6 bases). This CDR3 contains 14 residues. V was trimmed by 8 bases and J by 6 bases, leaving 19 bases between them. Germline lookup yields CDR1 MNHNS and CDR2 SASEGT. This CDR3 reads CASSITNREDGYTF. CDR3 sequence (DNA): TGTGCCAGCTCAATCACGAACAGGGAGGATGGCTACACCTTC.

The V call is TRBV7-2, the J call TRBJ2-5; D is possibly TRBD1 (5 bases). The CDR3 consists of 14 residues. The germline V and J ends were trimmed by 3 bases and 5 bases, with 13 bases remaining between them. Per germline, CDR1 SGHTA and CDR2 FQGNSA. CDR3 loop: CASSLQGMGETQYF. The CDR3 nucleotides read TGTGCCAGCAGCTTGCAGGGTATGGGGGAGACCCAGTACTTC.

This chain connects TRBV6-5 to TRBJ2-2; 10 nucleotides align to TRBD1. This CDR3 is 13 amino acids long. Germline V CDR1 and CDR2: MNHEY, SVGAGI. V was pared by 11 bases and J by 7 bases, with 7 bases of the junction left unmatched. CDR3 sequence reads: CAGTGVIGGELFF. In DNA form, the CDR3 reads TGTGCCGGGACAGGGGTAATAGGCGGGGAGCTGTTTTTT.

The rearrangement uses TRBV9 and TRBJ2-1; 9 bases agree with TRBD2. This CDR3 is 15 amino acids long. Unmatched junction bases numbered 9, after V lost 6 bases and J lost 5 bases. From germline, CDR1 is SGDLS and CDR2 YYNGEE. The CDR3 here is CASKRREGPHNEQFF. DNA of the CDR3: TGTGCCAGCAAGAGGCGGGAGGGCCCCCACAATGAGCAGTTCTTC.

V usage is TRBV19 and J usage is TRBJ1-4; no firm D call. V dropped 3 bases and J dropped 8 bases, with 16 bases sitting between them. Germline V gene data show CDR1 as LNHDA and CDR2 as SQIVND (reference sequence). CDR3 length equals 15 residues. CDR3 sequence reads: CASSMEGRGLEKLFF. The CDR3 nucleotides are TGTGCCAGTAGTATGGAGGGCCGAGGCTTGGAAAAACTGTTTTTT.

The rearrangement joins TRBV18 to TRBJ1-1; D is uncertain. Germline V CDR1 and CDR2: KGHSH, LQKENI. The V and J ends lost 2 bases and 0 bases respectively, with 4 bases between them. The CDR3 covers 13 residues. The CDR3 loop is CASSPYLNTEAFF. As DNA, the CDR3 is TGTGCCAGCTCACCATATTTGAACACTGAAGCTTTCTTT.

The V call is TRBV12-5, the J call TRBJ2-7, with D hard to call. The germline gives CDR1 LGHNT, CDR2 FRNRAP. V lost 1 base and J 3 bases, leaving 1 base between the germline ends. This CDR3 is built from 11 residues. CDR3 bases: TGTGCTAGTGGTTTGGACTACGAGCAGTACTTC. As protein: CASGLDYEQYF.